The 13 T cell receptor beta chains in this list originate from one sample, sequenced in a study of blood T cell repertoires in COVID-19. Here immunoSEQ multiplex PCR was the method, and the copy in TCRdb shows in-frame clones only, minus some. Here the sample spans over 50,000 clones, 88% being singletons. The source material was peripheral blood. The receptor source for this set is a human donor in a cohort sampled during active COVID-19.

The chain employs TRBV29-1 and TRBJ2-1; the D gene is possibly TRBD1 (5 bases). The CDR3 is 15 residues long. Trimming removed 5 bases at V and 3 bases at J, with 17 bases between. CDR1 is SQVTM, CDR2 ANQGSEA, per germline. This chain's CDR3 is CSVSPRGGIYNEQFF. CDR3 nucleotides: TGCAGCGTTTCCCCAAGGGGCGGCATCTACAATGAGCAGTTCTTC.

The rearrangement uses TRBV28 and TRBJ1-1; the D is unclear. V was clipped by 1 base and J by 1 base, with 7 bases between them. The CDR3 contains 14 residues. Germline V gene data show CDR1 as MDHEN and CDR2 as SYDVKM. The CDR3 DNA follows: TGTGCCAGCAGTTTATACAGAACGAACACTGAAGCTTTCTTT. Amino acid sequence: CASSLYRTNTEAFF.

This chain's CDR3 is CASSRTAYGYTF. In DNA form, the CDR3 reads TGTGCCAGCAGTCGCACTGCCTATGGCTACACCTTC. The J gene is TRBJ1-2, the V gene TRBV28; D remains ambiguous. V lost 5 bases and J 4 bases, leaving 8 bases between the germline ends. The CDR3 is 12 amino acids. CDR1 and CDR2 (germline): MDHEN, SYDVKM.

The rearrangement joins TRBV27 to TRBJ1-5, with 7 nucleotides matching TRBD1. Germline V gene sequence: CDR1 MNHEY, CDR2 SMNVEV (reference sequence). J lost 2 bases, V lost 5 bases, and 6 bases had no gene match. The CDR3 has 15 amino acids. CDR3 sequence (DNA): TGTGCCAGCAGTCTTAACAGGGGAGGCAATCAGCCCCAGCATTTT. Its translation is CASSLNRGGNQPQHF.

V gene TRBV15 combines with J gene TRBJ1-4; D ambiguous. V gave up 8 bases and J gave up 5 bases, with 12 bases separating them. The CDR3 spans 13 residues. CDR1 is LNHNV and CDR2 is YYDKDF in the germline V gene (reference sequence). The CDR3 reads CATGGRPNEKLFF. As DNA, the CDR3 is TGTGCCACCGGCGGCAGACCGAATGAAAAACTGTTTTTT.

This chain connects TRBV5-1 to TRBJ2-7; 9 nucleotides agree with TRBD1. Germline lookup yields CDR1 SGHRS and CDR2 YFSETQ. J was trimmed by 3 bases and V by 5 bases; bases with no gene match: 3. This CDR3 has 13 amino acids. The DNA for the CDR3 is TGCGCCAGCAGACCGGGACAGGGCTACGAGCAGTACTTC. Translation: CASRPGQGYEQYF.

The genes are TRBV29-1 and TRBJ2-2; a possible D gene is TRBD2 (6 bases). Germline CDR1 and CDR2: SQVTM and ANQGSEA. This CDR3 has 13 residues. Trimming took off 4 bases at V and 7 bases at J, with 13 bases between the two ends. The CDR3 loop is CSVAVGAGGELFF. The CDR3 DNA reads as TGCAGCGTTGCGGTTGGAGCGGGCGGGGAGCTGTTTTTT.

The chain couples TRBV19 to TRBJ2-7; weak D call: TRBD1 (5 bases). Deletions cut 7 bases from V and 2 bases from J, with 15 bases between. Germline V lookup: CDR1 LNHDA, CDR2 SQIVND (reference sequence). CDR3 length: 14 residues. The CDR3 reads CASTDGHPTYEQYF. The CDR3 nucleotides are TGTGCCAGTACCGACGGACATCCCACCTACGAGCAGTACTTC. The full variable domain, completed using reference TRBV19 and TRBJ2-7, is DGGITQSPKYLFRKEGQNVTLSCEQNLNHDAMYWYRQDPGQGLRLIYYSQIVNDFQKGDIAEGYSVSREKKESFPLTVTSAQKNPTAFYLCASTDGHPTYEQYFGPGTRLTVT.

The CDR3 spells CASSQETSGGAVYNEQFF. The DNA of the CDR3 is TGTGCCAGCAGCCAAGAAACTAGCGGGGGGGCAGTCTACAATGAGCAGTTCTTC. V gene TRBV3-1 (or the pseudogene TRBV3-2) combines with J gene TRBJ2-1; 13 bases map to TRBD2. The CDR3 spans 18 residues. V lost 0 bases, J lost 3 bases, and 5 bases stayed unmatched. Germline values: CDR1 LGHDT, CDR2 YNNKEL (reference sequence).

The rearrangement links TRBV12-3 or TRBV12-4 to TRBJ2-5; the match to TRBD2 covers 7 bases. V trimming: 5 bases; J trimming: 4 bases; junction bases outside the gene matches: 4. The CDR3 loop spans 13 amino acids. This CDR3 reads CASSRTRRETQYF. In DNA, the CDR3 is TGTGCCAGCAGTCGGACTAGAAGAGAGACCCAGTACTTC.

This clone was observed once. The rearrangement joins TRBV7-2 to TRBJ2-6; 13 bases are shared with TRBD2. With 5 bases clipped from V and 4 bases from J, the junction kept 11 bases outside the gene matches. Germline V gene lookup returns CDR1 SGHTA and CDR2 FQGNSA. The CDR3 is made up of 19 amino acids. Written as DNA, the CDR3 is TGTGCCAGCAGCCCCCGAACTAGCGGGGGGGCCGACGGGGCCAACGTCCTGACTTTC. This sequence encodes CASSPRTSGGADGANVLTF. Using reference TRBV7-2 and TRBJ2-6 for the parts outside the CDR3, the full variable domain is GAGVSQSPSNKVTEKGKDVELRCDPISGHTALYWYRQSLGQGLEFLIYFQGNSAPDKSGLPSDRFSAERTGGSVSTLTIQRTQQEDSAVYLCASSPRTSGGADGANVLTFGAGSRLTVL.

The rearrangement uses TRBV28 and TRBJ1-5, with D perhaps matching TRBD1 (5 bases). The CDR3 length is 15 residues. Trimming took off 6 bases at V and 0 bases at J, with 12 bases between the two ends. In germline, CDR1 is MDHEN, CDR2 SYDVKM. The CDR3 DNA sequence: TGTGCCAGCAGGACCGCGGGGGTTAGCAATCAGCCCCAGCATTTT. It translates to CASRTAGVSNQPQHF.

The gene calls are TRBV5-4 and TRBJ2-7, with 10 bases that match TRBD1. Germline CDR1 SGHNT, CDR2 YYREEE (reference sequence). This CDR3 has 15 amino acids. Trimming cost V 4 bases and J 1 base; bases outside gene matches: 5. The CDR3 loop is CASSAPGQGSYEQYF. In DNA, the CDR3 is TGTGCCAGCAGCGCCCCGGGACAGGGGTCCTACGAGCAGTACTTC.